Below, one T cell receptor (beta chain) is given with its context. The antigen is undetermined. Distinct nucleotide sequences in the sample also encode this CDR3. Single viable CD3+CD4+CD8-CD45RO+ cells were sorted as the memory CD4+ T cells. Positive selection with CD4 microbeads enriched total CD4+ T cells. V was trimmed by 3 bases and J by 0 bases, leaving 6 bases between them. From germline, CDR1 is LGHNT and CDR2 FRNRAP. The CDR3 contains 15 residues. This record comes from a study of memory CD4+ T cells and cytomegalovirus serostatus. Original data processing: After removing out-of-frame reads, 2,204,828 distinct TCRbeta sequences remained. Sequenced by immunoSEQ multiplex PCR; TCRdb stores in-frame clones only, minus some. V and J calls plus clone size are reproduced from that table; the DNA served to infer D and trimming. The sample has 64,000 or so clones, around 77% seen once. Study findings and constraints: Suggested: most of the CMV-linked TCR signature lies in CD4+ memory cells.

Sequenced material: memory CD4+ T cells from blood. The chain recombines TRBV12-5 with TRBJ2-6; D remains ambiguous. The clonotype originates from an adult in good health and CMV-seronegative. The CDR3 nucleotides are TGTGCTAGTGGTTTTATAAGCTCTGGGGCCAACGTCCTGACTTTC. This gives the protein CASGFISSGANVLTF.